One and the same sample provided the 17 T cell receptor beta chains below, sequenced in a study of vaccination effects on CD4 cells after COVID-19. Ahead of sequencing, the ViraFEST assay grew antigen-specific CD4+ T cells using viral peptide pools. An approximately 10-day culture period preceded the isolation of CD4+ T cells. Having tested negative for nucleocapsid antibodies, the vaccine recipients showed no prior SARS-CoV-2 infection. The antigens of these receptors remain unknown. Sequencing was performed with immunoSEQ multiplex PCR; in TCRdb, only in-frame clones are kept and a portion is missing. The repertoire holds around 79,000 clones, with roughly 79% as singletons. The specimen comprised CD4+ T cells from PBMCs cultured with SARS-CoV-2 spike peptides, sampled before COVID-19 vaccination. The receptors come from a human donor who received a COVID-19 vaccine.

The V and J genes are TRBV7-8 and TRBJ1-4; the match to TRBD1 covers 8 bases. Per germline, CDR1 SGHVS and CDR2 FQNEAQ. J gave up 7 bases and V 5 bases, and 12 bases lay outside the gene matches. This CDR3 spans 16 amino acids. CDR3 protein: CASSPIRTGSGEKLFF. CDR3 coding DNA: TGTGCCAGCAGCCCTATCCGGACAGGGTCGGGTGAAAAACTGTTTTTT.

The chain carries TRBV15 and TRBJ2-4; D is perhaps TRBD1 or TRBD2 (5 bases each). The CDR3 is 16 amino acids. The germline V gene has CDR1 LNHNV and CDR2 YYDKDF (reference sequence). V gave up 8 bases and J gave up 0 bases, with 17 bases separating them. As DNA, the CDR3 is TGTGCCACCGCTTCCGGGACGGCTCTAGCCAAAAACATTCAGTACTTC. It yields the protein CATASGTALAKNIQYF.

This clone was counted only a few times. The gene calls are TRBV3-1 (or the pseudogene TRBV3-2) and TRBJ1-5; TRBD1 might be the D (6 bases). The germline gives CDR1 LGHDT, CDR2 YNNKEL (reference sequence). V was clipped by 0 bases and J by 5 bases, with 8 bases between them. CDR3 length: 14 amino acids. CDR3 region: CASSQDGGHQPQHF. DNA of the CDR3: TGTGCCAGCAGCCAAGATGGGGGGCATCAGCCCCAGCATTTT.

The CDR3, as DNA: TGTGCCAGCAGCTTTTTCGGGTTTGGAGAAAAACTGTTTTTT. It codes for CASSFFGFGEKLFF. The chain couples TRBV7-2 to TRBJ1-4; D uncertain. V gave up 3 bases and J gave up 8 bases, with 13 bases separating them. Germline CDR1 is SGHTA and CDR2 is FQGNSA. This CDR3 is 14 amino acids long.

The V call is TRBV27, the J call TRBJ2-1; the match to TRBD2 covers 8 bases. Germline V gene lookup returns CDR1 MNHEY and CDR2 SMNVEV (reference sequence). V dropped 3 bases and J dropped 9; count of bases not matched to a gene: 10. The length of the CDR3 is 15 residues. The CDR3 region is CASSFGTSGRIEQFF. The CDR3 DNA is TGTGCCAGCAGTTTCGGAACTAGCGGTCGTATTGAGCAGTTCTTC.

Here the CDR3 DNA reads TGTGCCAGTAGTTTCCTGGGACCACGGTTGGCTGAAGCTTTCTTT. Protein product: CASSFLGPRLAEAFF. The chain has TRBV19 and TRBJ1-1; TRBD1 might be the D (5 bases). V lost 5 bases, J lost 6 bases, and 19 bases lay in between. The CDR3 spans 15 residues. Germline lookup yields CDR1 LNHDA and CDR2 SQIVND (reference sequence).

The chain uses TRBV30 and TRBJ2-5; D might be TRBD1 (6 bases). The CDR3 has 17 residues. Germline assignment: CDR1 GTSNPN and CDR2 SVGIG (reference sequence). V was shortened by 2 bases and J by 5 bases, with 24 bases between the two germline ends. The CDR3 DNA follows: TGTGCCTGGAGTTTAGTTCTCGGGCAGGGGCACGGCGAGACCCAGTACTTC. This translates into CAWSLVLGQGHGETQYF.

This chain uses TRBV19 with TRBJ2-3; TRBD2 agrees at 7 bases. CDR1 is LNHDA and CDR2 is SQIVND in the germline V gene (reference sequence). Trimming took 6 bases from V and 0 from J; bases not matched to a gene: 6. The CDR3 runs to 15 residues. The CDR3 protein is CASSSLARSTDTQYF. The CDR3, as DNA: TGTGCCAGTAGCTCACTAGCGCGAAGCACAGATACGCAGTATTTT.

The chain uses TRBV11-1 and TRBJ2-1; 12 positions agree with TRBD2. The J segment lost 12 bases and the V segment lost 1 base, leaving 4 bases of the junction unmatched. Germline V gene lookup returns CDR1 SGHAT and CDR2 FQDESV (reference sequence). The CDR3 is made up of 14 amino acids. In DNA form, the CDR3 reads TGTGCCAGCAGCTTAGAGCTAGCGGGGGGGAGGCAGTTCTTC. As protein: CASSLELAGGRQFF.

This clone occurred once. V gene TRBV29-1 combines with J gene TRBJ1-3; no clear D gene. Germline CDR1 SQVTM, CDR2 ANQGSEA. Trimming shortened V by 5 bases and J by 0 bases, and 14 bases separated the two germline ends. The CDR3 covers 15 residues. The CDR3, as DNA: TGCAGCGTTTCGACACCCATGCGCTCTGGAAACACCATATATTTT. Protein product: CSVSTPMRSGNTIYF.

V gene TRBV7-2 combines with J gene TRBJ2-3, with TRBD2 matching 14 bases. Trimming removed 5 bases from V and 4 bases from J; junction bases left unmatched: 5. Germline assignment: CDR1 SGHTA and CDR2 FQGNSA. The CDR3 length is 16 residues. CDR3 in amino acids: CASSLQTSGGADTQYF. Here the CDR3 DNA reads TGTGCCAGCAGCCTCCAGACTAGCGGGGGGGCAGATACGCAGTATTTT.

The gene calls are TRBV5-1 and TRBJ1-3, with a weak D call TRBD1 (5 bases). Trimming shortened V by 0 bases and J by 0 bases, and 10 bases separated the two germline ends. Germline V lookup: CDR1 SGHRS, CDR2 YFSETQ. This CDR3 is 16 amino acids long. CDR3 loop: CASSLGQPSSGNTIYF. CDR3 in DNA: TGCGCCAGCAGCTTGGGACAGCCTTCCTCTGGAAACACCATATATTTT.

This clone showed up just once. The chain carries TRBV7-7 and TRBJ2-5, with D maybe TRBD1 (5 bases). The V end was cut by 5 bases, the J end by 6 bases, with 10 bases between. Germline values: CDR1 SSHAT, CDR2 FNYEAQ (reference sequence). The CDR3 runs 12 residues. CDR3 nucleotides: TGTGCCAGCAGCCCCTCAGGGCAGACCCAGTACTTC. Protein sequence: CASSPSGQTQYF.

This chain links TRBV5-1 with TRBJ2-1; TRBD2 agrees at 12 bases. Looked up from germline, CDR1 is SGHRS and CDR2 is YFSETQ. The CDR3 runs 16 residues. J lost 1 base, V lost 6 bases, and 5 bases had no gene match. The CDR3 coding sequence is TGCGCCAGCAAGGTGACTAGCGGGGGATCCTACAATGAGCAGTTCTTC. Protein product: CASKVTSGGSYNEQFF.

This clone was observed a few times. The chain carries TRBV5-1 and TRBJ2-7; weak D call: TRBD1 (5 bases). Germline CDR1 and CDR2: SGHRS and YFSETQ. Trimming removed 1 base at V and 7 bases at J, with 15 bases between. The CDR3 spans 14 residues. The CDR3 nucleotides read TGCGCCAGCAGCTTGCTCGGACAAGCTGAAGAGCAGTACGTC. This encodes CASSLLGQAEEQYV.

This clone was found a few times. The CDR3 region has the DNA TGTGCCAGCATTTACTACAATGAGCAGTTCTTC. Protein sequence: CASIYYNEQFF. J is TRBJ2-1 and V is TRBV2; D remains unclear. The CDR3 contains 11 residues. The V end lost 7 bases, the J end lost 3 bases, and 4 bases lay between the germline ends. Germline V gives CDR1 SNHLY, CDR2 FYNNEI.

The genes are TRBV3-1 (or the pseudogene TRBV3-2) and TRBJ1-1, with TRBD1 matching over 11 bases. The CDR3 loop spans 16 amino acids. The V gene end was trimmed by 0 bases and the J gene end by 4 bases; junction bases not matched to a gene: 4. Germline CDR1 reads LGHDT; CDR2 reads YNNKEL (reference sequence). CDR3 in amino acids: CASSQEGTGGFTEAFF. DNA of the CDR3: TGTGCCAGCAGCCAAGAGGGGACAGGGGGGTTCACTGAAGCTTTCTTT.